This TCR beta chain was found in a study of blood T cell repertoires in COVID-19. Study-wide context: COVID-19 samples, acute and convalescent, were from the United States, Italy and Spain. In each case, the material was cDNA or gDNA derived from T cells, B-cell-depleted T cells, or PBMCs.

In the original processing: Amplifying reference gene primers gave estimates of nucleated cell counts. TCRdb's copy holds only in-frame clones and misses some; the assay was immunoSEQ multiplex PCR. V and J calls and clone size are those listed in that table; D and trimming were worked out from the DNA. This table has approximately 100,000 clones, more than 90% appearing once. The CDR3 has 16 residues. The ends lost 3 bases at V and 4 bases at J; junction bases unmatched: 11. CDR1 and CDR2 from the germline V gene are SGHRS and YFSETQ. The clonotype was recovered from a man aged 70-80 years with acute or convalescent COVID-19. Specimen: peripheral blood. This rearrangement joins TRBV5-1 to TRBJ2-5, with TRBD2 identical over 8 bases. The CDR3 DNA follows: TGCGCCAGCAGCTATCTTCCCGGACTAGCTGTAGAGACCCAGTACTTC. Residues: CASSYLPGLAVETQYF.